This TCR beta chain comes out of a study of blood T cell repertoires in COVID-19. Study information: Donors in the United States, Italy and Spain gave samples during acute or convalescent COVID-19.

This clone was observed a few times. Original handling: Reference gene primer amplification yielded estimated nucleated cell counts. The table came from immunoSEQ multiplex PCR; TCRdb's copy has only in-frame clones and leaves some out. V, J and clone size derive from that table, while D and trimming were established from the DNA sequence. The repertoire consists of about 220,000 clones, with 75% to 90% occurring once and the leading ten covering 4% to 5.5%. The CDR3 has 13 residues. Trimming took 2 bases from V and 13 from J, leaving 14 bases between them. Germline-derived CDR1 and CDR2 are MRHNA and SNTAGT.

Sample: peripheral blood. V usage is TRBV6-4 and J usage is TRBJ2-2; possibly TRBD2 for D (5 bases). The sequence came from a human donor in a cohort sampled during active COVID-19. DNA of the CDR3: TGTGCCAGCAGTGACAAGCCCTCGGCGGGGCTGTTTTTT. Amino acid sequence: CASSDKPSAGLFF.